A single sample gave rise to the 22 T cell receptor beta chains below, sequenced in a study of T cells in narcolepsy. Sequencing was performed with immunoSEQ multiplex PCR; in TCRdb, only in-frame clones are kept and a portion is missing. In the table there are around 35,000 clones, 90% of which are singletons. Sequenced input: CD45RA- memory CD4+ T cells from PBMCs. Receptors were obtained from a human donor with narcolepsy.

The V gene is TRBV6-1, the J gene TRBJ1-1; D may be TRBD1 (5 bases). Germline CDR1 reads MNHNS; CDR2 reads SASEGT. There are 14 residues in the CDR3. The germline V and J ends were trimmed by 7 bases and 1 base, with 13 bases remaining between them. The CDR3 DNA reads TGTGCCAGCACGGCCTTGACAGAGAACACTGAAGCTTTCTTT. It translates to CASTALTENTEAFF.

The chain employs TRBV7-2 and TRBJ1-3; D is ambiguous. This CDR3 has 16 residues. Trimming left V 2 bases short and J 0 bases short, with 11 bases between. Germline V gene sequence: CDR1 SGHTA, CDR2 FQGNSA. The CDR3 DNA reads as TGTGCCAGCAGCTTAAGACCGACCGTCTCTGGAAACACCATATATTTT. Translation gives CASSLRPTVSGNTIYF.

This chain joins TRBV5-8 and TRBJ2-7; the D is unclear. The V gene's germline CDR1 is SGHTS and CDR2 YDEGEE. This CDR3 comprises 13 residues. The V gene lost 5 bases and the J gene lost 6 bases, with 15 bases spanning the gap. CDR3 amino acids: CASRKKGPTEQYF. CDR3 DNA: TGTGCCAGCAGAAAGAAAGGGCCGACCGAGCAGTACTTC.

The chain recombines TRBV7-2 with TRBJ1-3; the D is unclear. Trimming took off 1 base at V and 4 bases at J, with 8 bases between the two ends. The CDR3 loop spans 14 amino acids. CDR1 SGHTA and CDR2 FQGNSA come from the germline V gene. CDR3 nucleotides: TGTGCCAGCAGCTTAGAGGGCCGGGGAAACACCATATATTTT. Translated, it gives CASSLEGRGNTIYF.

This clone came up once. The chain links TRBV6-6 to TRBJ2-3; 9 positions match TRBD1. J gave up 4 bases and V 5 bases, and 10 bases lay outside the gene matches. Germline CDR1 and CDR2: MNHNY and SVGAGI (reference sequence). CDR3 length: 16 amino acids. The CDR3 region is CASSKQAGTGSDTQYF. The CDR3 DNA reads TGTGCCAGCAGTAAGCAAGCAGGGACAGGGTCAGATACGCAGTATTTT.

The chain uses TRBV2 and TRBJ2-3; 7 bases align to TRBD1. Looked up from germline, CDR1 is SNHLY and CDR2 is FYNNEI. After removal of 0 bases from V and 8 bases from J, the junction contained 14 bases not matched to a gene. CDR3 length: 17 amino acids. CDR3 region: CASSEALQGVGRGTQYF. Written as DNA, the CDR3 is TGTGCCAGCAGTGAAGCGCTTCAGGGGGTTGGTAGGGGTACGCAGTATTTT.

The genes are TRBV5-1 and TRBJ2-3, with 7 bases that match TRBD1. V dropped 3 bases and J dropped 0; count of bases not matched to a gene: 4. The germline V gene has CDR1 SGHRS and CDR2 YFSETQ. CDR3 length equals 15 residues. Written as DNA, the CDR3 is TGCGCCAGCAGCTCGGGACAGACTAGCACAGATACGCAGTATTTT. It is translated as CASSSGQTSTDTQYF.

CDR3 bases: TGTGCCAGCAGTAGATCCGGGACAGCCTCTGGAAACACCATATATTTT. The encoded protein is CASSRSGTASGNTIYF. V and J are TRBV2 and TRBJ1-3, with 7 bases matching TRBD1. The V and J ends lost 5 bases and 0 bases, in that order; junction bases with no gene match: 7. The CDR3 extends over 16 amino acids. The germline CDR1 and CDR2 sequences are SNHLY and FYNNEI.

The chain employs TRBV4-1 and TRBJ2-7, with a possible D match to TRBD1 (6 bases). The CDR3 has 15 amino acids. Germline values: CDR1 MGHRA, CDR2 YSYEKL. Trimming removed 0 bases from V and 3 bases from J, with 12 bases in between. The CDR3 bases are TGCGCCAGCAGCCAAGAGGGTATAGGGGGCTACGAGCAGTACTTC. Translated: CASSQEGIGGYEQYF.

V usage is TRBV6-5 and J usage is TRBJ2-7, with unresolved D. Between the trimmed V and J ends, which lost 5 bases and 5 bases, there was a span of 16 bases. This CDR3 contains 14 residues. CDR1 and CDR2 from the germline V gene are MNHEY and SVGAGI. The CDR3: CASSTGSVYHEQYF. Written as DNA, the CDR3 is TGTGCCAGCAGTACTGGCAGTGTTTACCACGAGCAGTACTTC.

The chain has TRBV28 and TRBJ1-5, with D perhaps TRBD1 (6 bases). The ends were cut back, 4 bases at V and 10 bases at J, with 29 bases in the middle. This CDR3 spans 18 amino acids. CDR1 MDHEN and CDR2 SYDVKM come from the germline V gene. The CDR3: CASSSTKTRLSQGRPQHF. The CDR3 DNA follows: TGTGCCAGCAGTTCCACGAAAACCCGACTCAGCCAGGGGCGACCCCAGCATTTT. Looking up the rest from reference TRBV28 and TRBJ1-5 gives the full variable domain: DVKVTQSSRYLVKRTGEKVFLECVQDMDHENMFWYRQDPGLGLRLIYFSYDVKMKEKGDIPEGYSVSREKKERFSLILESASTNQTSMYLCASSSTKTRLSQGRPQHFGDGTRLSIL.

The chain uses TRBV6-5 and TRBJ1-5; no reliable D call. From germline, CDR1 is MNHEY and CDR2 SVGAGI. V lost 5 bases, J lost 5 bases, and 1 base lay in between. The CDR3 loop spans 10 amino acids. The CDR3 protein is CASSDQPQHF. CDR3 sequence (DNA): TGTGCCAGCAGTGATCAGCCCCAGCATTTT.

The chain carries TRBV2 and TRBJ2-7, with D possibly matching TRBD1 (6 bases). Germline V gives CDR1 SNHLY, CDR2 FYNNEI. The CDR3 length is 15 residues. V lost 4 bases, J lost 0 bases, and 13 bases lay in between. The chain's CDR3 is CASSGIDRYSYEQYF. The CDR3, as DNA: TGTGCCAGCAGTGGCATCGACAGGTACTCCTACGAGCAGTACTTC.

The rearrangement uses TRBV27 and TRBJ2-7; 9 positions match TRBD1. Trimming cost V 6 bases and J 3 bases; bases outside gene matches: 6. CDR1 is MNHEY, CDR2 SMNVEV, per germline (reference sequence). This CDR3 is 14 amino acids long. CDR3: CASSSGQGIYEQYF. The CDR3 bases are TGTGCCAGCAGCTCGGGACAGGGCATCTACGAGCAGTACTTC.

CDR3 protein: CASSRTSGSTDTQYF. In DNA form, the CDR3 reads TGTGCCAGCAGTCGAACTAGCGGGAGCACAGATACGCAGTATTTT. The chain uses TRBV2 and TRBJ2-3; 9 positions agree with TRBD2. The junction had 3 bases not matched to a gene; V was cut back by 5 bases and J by 0 bases. The CDR3 extends over 15 amino acids. CDR1 and CDR2 (germline): SNHLY, FYNNEI.

The chain carries TRBV7-9 and TRBJ2-7, with D possibly called TRBD1 or TRBD2 (7 bases each). Looked up from germline, CDR1 is SEHNR and CDR2 is FQNEAQ (reference sequence). CDR3 size: 15 residues. The ends were cut back, 2 bases at V and 6 bases at J, with 17 bases in the middle. This CDR3 reads CASSLLGQGGSEQYF. CDR3 sequence (DNA): TGTGCCAGCAGCTTACTGGGGCAGGGGGGGAGCGAGCAGTACTTC.

A word on this clone: A junction end diverges from the germline sequence, so it may reflect a read error. Other DNA sequences from this sample encode an identical CDR3 as well. This chain uses TRBV6-5 with TRBJ1-2; 7 nucleotides align to TRBD1. The germline V gene encodes CDR1 MNHEY and CDR2 SVGAGI. CDR3 length: 13 amino acids. The CDR3 coding sequence is TGCGCCAGCAGTGAGGACAGGATCTATGGCTACACCTTC. It codes for CASSEDRIYGYTF.

V and J are TRBV6-1 and TRBJ2-3; 8 bases agree with TRBD1. CDR3 length equals 15 residues. With 6 bases clipped from V and 1 base from J, the junction kept 6 bases outside the gene matches. Germline values: CDR1 MNHNS, CDR2 SASEGT. The CDR3 nucleotides read TGTGCCAGCAGGCCGCTGGGACAGGGCACAGATACGCAGTATTTT. Protein product: CASRPLGQGTDTQYF.

This sequence joins TRBV5-4 and TRBJ2-4; D uncertain. The CDR3 sequence is 16 residues long. Germline CDR1 is SGHNT and CDR2 is YYREEE (reference sequence). V lost 0 bases to trimming and J lost 0 bases, with 10 bases between them. The CDR3 DNA is TGTGCCAGCAGCTTGGCCCCGTCAATAGCCAAAAACATTCAGTACTTC. It is translated as CASSLAPSIAKNIQYF. Filled out from reference TRBV5-4 and TRBJ2-4, the complete variable domain reads ETGVTQSPTHLIKTRGQQVTLRCSSQSGHNTVSWYQQALGQGPQFIFQYYREEENGRGNFPPRFSGLQFPNYSSELNVNALELDDSALYLCASSLAPSIAKNIQYFGAGTRLSVL.

This sequence joins TRBV28 and TRBJ2-7; 7 bases are shared with TRBD1. CDR3 length: 16 residues. Germline assignment: CDR1 MDHEN and CDR2 SYDVKM. With 6 bases clipped from V and 7 bases from J, the junction kept 18 bases outside the gene matches. The CDR3 coding sequence is TGTGCCAGCAGCCCCCCTCGACAGGGCCGACTTATGGAGCAGTACTTC. As protein: CASSPPRQGRLMEQYF.

The rearrangement joins TRBV5-1 to TRBJ2-2, with D tentatively TRBD2 (6 bases). The ends were cut back, 0 bases at V and 0 bases at J, with 15 bases in the middle. CDR1 and CDR2 from the germline V gene are SGHRS and YFSETQ. The CDR3 runs 18 residues. CDR3 sequence: CASSLVGWDFPNTGELFF. CDR3 coding DNA: TGCGCCAGCAGCTTGGTGGGTTGGGACTTCCCGAACACCGGGGAGCTGTTTTTT. Complete variable domain (other parts from reference TRBV5-1 and TRBJ2-2): KAGVTQTPRYLIKTRGQQVTLSCSPISGHRSVSWYQQTPGQGLQFLFEYFSETQRNKGNFPGRFSGRQFSNSRSEMNVSTLELGDSALYLCASSLVGWDFPNTGELFFGEGSRLTVL.

The J gene is TRBJ2-3, the V gene TRBV7-2; 10 nucleotides match TRBD2. Germline lookup yields CDR1 SGHTA and CDR2 FQGNSA. J gave up 5 bases and V 2 bases, and 10 bases lay outside the gene matches. CDR3 length equals 17 residues. The CDR3 here is CASSLNRLAGGGDTQYF. The CDR3 region has the DNA TGTGCCAGCAGCTTAAATCGATTAGCGGGGGGAGGAGATACGCAGTATTTT.